These 14 T cell receptor beta chains share one sample of origin, sequenced in a study of neurological immune-mediated disorders. TCRdb re-analysed the 5' RACE reads in MiXCR, keeping a single row per CDR3 protein. The top ten hold 1.3% to 1.5% of the sample, which has tens of thousands of distinct CDR3 sequences, approximately 6.2% seen once. The sample consisted of CD4+ T cells from blood. These TCRs come from a woman aged 18-29 years with multiple sclerosis.

In its sample, this clonotype was seen many times. The V call is TRBV5-1, the J call TRBJ2-1; D not resolved. V lost 4 bases and J 1 base, leaving 12 bases between the germline ends. The CDR3 spans 15 residues. CDR1 and CDR2 (germline): SGHRS, YFSETQ. The CDR3 spells CASSKENWSYNEQFF. The CDR3 DNA reads TGCGCCAGCAGCAAGGAGAATTGGTCCTACAATGAGCAGTTCTTC.

This clonotype was picked up many times. This chain joins TRBV7-9 and TRBJ1-6; D remains ambiguous. CDR1 is SEHNR, CDR2 FQNEAQ, per germline (reference sequence). CDR3 size: 13 residues. V lost 2 bases, J lost 9 bases, and 8 bases lay in between. CDR3 sequence (DNA): TGTGCCAGCAGCTTATCTACCGGTTCACCCCTCCACTTT. Protein: CASSLSTGSPLHF.

This clonotype has a count of ten or more. The chain employs TRBV5-1 and TRBJ1-1; maybe TRBD1 (5 bases). V lost 2 bases and J 1 base, leaving 9 bases between the germline ends. The CDR3 sequence is 14 residues long. CDR1 and CDR2 (germline): SGHRS, YFSETQ. CDR3 amino acids: CASSFVTENTEAFF. The CDR3 DNA reads as TGCGCCAGCAGCTTTGTGACAGAGAACACTGAAGCTTTCTTT.

V is TRBV10-2 and J is TRBJ2-1; D gene ambiguous. V was clipped by 1 base and J by 7 bases, with 17 bases between them. There are 16 residues in the CDR3. The germline V gene encodes CDR1 WSHSY and CDR2 SAAADI. The CDR3 protein is CASSEFPWTWLNEQFF. The DNA of the CDR3 is TGCGCCAGCAGTGAGTTTCCGTGGACCTGGTTAAATGAGCAGTTCTTC.

Only one count was recorded for this clonotype. The V gene is TRBV2, the J gene TRBJ1-5; a weak D match, TRBD1 (6 bases). The CDR3 length is 13 residues. Trimming cost V 4 bases and J 3 bases, with 7 bases left between them. Germline CDR1 SNHLY, CDR2 FYNNEI. CDR3 amino acids: CASSGDNNQPQHF. CDR3 in DNA: TGTGCCAGCAGTGGGGACAACAATCAGCCCCAGCATTTT. Complete variable domain (other parts from reference TRBV2 and TRBJ1-5): EPEVTQTPSHQVTQMGQEVILRCVPISNHLYFYWYRQILGQKVEFLVSFYNNEISEKSEIFDDQFSVERPDGSNFTLKIRSTKLEDSAMYFCASSGDNNQPQHFGDGTRLSIL.

This clonotype is classed as medium-sized. This chain connects TRBV5-1 to TRBJ2-7; 12 bases agree with TRBD1. The ends lost 0 bases at V and 6 bases at J; junction bases unmatched: 4. Per the germline V gene, CDR1 is SGHRS and CDR2 is YFSETQ. The CDR3 consists of 15 residues. CDR3 loop: CASSLAGTGGGEQYF. The CDR3 nucleotides read TGCGCCAGCAGCTTGGCAGGGACAGGGGGCGGCGAGCAGTACTTC.

The gene calls are TRBV20-1 and TRBJ2-7; TRBD1 matches 9 bases. The V and J ends lost 5 bases and 2 bases, in that order; junction bases with no gene match: 7. Germline CDR1 is DFQATT and CDR2 is SNEGSKA (reference sequence). The CDR3 is made up of 14 amino acids. CDR3 coding DNA: TGCAGTGCTGGGGTCAACAGGGGGCCCTACGAGCAGTACTTC. Its protein product is CSAGVNRGPYEQYF.

The rearrangement links TRBV5-1 to TRBJ2-1; D not resolved. V was cut by 5 bases and J by 0 bases, with 12 bases left in between. Germline CDR1 and CDR2: SGHRS and YFSETQ. The CDR3 covers 15 residues. The CDR3 nucleotides are TGCGCCAGCAGGGGTCAACCCAACTCCTACAATGAGCAGTTCTTC. It yields the protein CASRGQPNSYNEQFF.

The CDR3 DNA follows: TGTGCCAGCAGTTTAGCGGGGGAGTATATTAATGAGCAGTTCTTC. This encodes CASSLAGEYINEQFF. The chain has TRBV27 and TRBJ2-1, with 7 bases fitting TRBD2. Trimming at V came to 2 bases and at J to 7 bases, leaving 8 bases not matched to a gene. The CDR3 runs 15 residues. Per germline, CDR1 MNHEY and CDR2 SMNVEV (reference sequence).

This clonotype was found many times. This chain joins TRBV20-1 and TRBJ1-2; TRBD1 matches at 8 bases. The germline CDR1 and CDR2 sequences are DFQATT and SNEGSKA (reference sequence). The CDR3 is 14 amino acids. The CDR3 reads CGGKETGDTYGYTF. The CDR3, as DNA: TGCGGGGGTAAAGAGACAGGGGATACCTATGGCTACACCTTC.

This clonotype was seen at least ten times. This chain joins TRBV20-1 and TRBJ2-3; D might be TRBD1 (6 bases). V shed 6 bases and J shed 4 bases, with 11 bases lying between them. The CDR3 length is 12 residues. The germline CDR1 and CDR2 sequences are DFQATT and SNEGSKA (reference sequence). For the CDR3, the DNA is TGCAGTGCCAAACAGGGTCCAGATACGCAGTATTTT. Translation gives CSAKQGPDTQYF.

In its sample, this clonotype was seen many times. The chain couples TRBV7-2 to TRBJ2-6; D possibly uses TRBD1 or TRBD2 (5 bases each). The CDR3 runs 19 residues. V gave up 1 base and J gave up 0 bases, with 16 bases separating them. Germline-derived CDR1 and CDR2 are SGHTA and FQGNSA. CDR3 region: CASSLVGQGAYSGANVLTF. CDR3 in DNA: TGTGCCAGCAGCTTAGTAGGGCAGGGAGCATACTCTGGGGCCAACGTCCTGACTTTC.

V usage is TRBV4-3 and J usage is TRBJ1-2, with D possibly matching TRBD1 (6 bases). CDR3 length: 14 amino acids. The germline gives CDR1 LGHNA, CDR2 YSLEER. Trimming removed 2 bases from V and 7 bases from J, with 14 bases in between. The CDR3 coding sequence is TGCGCCAGCAGCCAATCCGGACAGTTTGTTGGCTACACCTTC. Protein product: CASSQSGQFVGYTF.

Many counts were recorded for this clonotype. J is TRBJ2-7 and V is TRBV12-3 or TRBV12-4; D tentatively reads TRBD1 or TRBD2 (5 bases each). The ends were cut back, 2 bases at V and 0 bases at J, with 11 bases in the middle. The CDR3 consists of 15 residues. CDR3 amino acids: CASSLRGAISYEQYF. The CDR3 bases are TGTGCCAGCAGTTTAAGAGGGGCCATCTCCTACGAGCAGTACTTC.